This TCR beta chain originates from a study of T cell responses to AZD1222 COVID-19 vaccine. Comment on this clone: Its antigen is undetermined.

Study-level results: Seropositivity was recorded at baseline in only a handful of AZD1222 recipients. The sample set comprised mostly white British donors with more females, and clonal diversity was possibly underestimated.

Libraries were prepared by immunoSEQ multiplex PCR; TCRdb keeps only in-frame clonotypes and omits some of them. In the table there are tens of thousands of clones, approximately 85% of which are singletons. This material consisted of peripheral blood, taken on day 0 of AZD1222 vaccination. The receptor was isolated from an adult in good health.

CDR3 loop: CASSPAGGHETQYF. CDR3 in DNA: TGTGCCAGCAGCCCCGCGGGGGGCCATGAGACCCAGTACTTC. The chain uses TRBV7-6 and TRBJ2-5, with 8 bases lining up with TRBD2. CDR1 is SGHVS, CDR2 FNYEAQ, per germline. The CDR3 spans 14 residues. The V gene end was trimmed by 5 bases and the J gene end by 5 bases; junction bases not matched to a gene: 7.